This T cell receptor beta chain was sequenced during a study of CXCR3-negative and CXCR3-positive naive CD8 T cells. Points on this clonotype: Its target is unknown.

Broader study findings: Memory CD8+ T cell repertoires were far less diverse than both naive subsets. TRBV-TRBJ usage was similar across naive CXCR3 subsets but distinct in memory cells. Expression of CXCR3 was partially reduced after cryopreservation, and fresh PBMCs were used in most assays. Naive cells with CXCR3 showed TRB CDR3s that were more hydrophobic than those in CXCR3-negative naive cells.

UMI labels and 5' RACE were used to prepare the TRB cDNA libraries. Reprocessing the 5' RACE reads, TCRdb reports a single entry for every CDR3 protein and omits DNA. This listing includes around 61,000 distinct CDR3 sequences. Naive CD8+ T cells were CD45RO-CCR7+CD27+CD95-. Per the germline V gene, CDR1 is MGHDK and CDR2 is SYGVNS. CDR3 length: 18 amino acids. Source material: naive CXCR3+ CD8+ T cells from blood. Sample subset: CD45RO-CCR7+CD27+CD95- naive CD8+ T cells expressing CXCR3 (TNR3+). This chain links TRBV25-1 with TRBJ2-3; lacking DNA, the TRBD1 call made by TCRdb goes unchecked. The TCR was taken from a human donor in good health. Some clones in this sample may be carry-over from other donors' samples. The CDR3 is CASRRDRGPYLSTDTQYF.